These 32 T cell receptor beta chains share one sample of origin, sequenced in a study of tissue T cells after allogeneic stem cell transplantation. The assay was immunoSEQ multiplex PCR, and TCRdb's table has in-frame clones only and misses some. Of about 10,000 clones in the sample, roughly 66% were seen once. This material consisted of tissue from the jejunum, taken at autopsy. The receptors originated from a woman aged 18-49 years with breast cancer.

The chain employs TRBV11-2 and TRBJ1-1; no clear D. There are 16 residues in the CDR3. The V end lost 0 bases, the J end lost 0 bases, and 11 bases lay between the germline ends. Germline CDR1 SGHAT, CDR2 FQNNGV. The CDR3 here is CASSLDLGTMNTEAFF. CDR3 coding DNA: TGTGCCAGCAGCTTAGATCTCGGAACCATGAACACTGAAGCTTTCTTT.

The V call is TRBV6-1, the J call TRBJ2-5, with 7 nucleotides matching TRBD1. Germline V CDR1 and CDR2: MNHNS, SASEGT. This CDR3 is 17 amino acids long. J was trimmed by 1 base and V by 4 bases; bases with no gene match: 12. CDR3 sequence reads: CASSGPTGQPLQETQYF. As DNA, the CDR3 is TGTGCCAGCAGTGGTCCCACGGGACAGCCCCTCCAAGAGACCCAGTACTTC.

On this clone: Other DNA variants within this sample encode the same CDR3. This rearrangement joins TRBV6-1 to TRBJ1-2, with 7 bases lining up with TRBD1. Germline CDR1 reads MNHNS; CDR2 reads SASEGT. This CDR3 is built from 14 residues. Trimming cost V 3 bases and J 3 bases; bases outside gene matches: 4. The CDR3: CASSDPGTDYGYTF. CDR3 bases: TGTGCCAGCAGTGACCCCGGGACAGACTATGGCTACACCTTC.

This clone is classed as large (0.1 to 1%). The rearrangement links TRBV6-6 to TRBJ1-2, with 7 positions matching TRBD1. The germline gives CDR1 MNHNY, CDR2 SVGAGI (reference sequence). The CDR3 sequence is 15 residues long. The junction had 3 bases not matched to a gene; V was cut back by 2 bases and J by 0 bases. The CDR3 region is CASSYLGQANYGYTF. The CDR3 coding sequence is TGTGCCAGCAGTTACCTCGGACAGGCTAACTATGGCTACACCTTC.

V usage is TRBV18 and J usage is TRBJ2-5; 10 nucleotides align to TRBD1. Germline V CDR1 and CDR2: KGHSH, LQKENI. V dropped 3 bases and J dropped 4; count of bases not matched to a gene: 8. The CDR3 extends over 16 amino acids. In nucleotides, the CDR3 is TGTGCCAGCTCACCTACCGGGACAGGGGATGGAGAGACCCAGTACTTC. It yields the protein CASSPTGTGDGETQYF.

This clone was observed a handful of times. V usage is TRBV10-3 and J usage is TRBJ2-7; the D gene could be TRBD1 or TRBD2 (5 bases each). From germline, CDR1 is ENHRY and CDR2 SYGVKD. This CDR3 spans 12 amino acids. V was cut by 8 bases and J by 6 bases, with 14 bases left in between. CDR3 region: CAISWEGTEQYF. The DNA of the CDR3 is TGTGCCATCTCTTGGGAAGGGACCGAGCAGTACTTC.

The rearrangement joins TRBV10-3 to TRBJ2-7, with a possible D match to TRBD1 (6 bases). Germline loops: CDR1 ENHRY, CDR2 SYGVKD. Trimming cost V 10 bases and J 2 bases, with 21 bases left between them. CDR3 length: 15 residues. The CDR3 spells CATSRTAQATYEQYF. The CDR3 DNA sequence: TGTGCCACCTCTAGGACAGCCCAGGCCACCTACGAGCAGTACTTC.

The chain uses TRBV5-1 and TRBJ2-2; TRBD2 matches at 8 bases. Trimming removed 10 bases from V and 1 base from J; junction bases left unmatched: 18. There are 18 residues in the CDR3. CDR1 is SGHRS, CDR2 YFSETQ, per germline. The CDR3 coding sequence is TGCGCCGGATCCCCGGGAGGGATCAAGAACTGGAACACCGGGGAGCTGTTTTTT. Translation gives CAGSPGGIKNWNTGELFF.

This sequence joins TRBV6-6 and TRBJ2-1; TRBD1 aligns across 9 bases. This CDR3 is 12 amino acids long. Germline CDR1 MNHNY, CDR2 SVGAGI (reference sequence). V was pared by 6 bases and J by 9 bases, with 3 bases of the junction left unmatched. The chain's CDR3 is CASRGDRVEQFF. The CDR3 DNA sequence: TGTGCCAGCAGAGGGGACAGGGTTGAGCAGTTCTTC.

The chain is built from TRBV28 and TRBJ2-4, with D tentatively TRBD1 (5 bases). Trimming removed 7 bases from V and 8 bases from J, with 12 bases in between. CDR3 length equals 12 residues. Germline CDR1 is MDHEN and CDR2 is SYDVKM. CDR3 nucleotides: TGTGCCAGCACCGACAGCAGGGACATTCAGTACTTC. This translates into CASTDSRDIQYF.

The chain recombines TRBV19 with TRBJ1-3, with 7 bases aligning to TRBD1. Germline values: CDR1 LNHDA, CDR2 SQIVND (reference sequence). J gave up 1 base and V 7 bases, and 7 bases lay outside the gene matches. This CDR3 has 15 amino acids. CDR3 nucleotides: TGTGCCAGTAAAGACAGGGCAACATCTGGAAACACCATATATTTT. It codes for CASKDRATSGNTIYF. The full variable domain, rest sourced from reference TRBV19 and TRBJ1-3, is DGGITQSPKYLFRKEGQNVTLSCEQNLNHDAMYWYRQDPGQGLRLIYYSQIVNDFQKGDIAEGYSVSREKKESFPLTVTSAQKNPTAFYLCASKDRATSGNTIYFGEGSWLTVV.

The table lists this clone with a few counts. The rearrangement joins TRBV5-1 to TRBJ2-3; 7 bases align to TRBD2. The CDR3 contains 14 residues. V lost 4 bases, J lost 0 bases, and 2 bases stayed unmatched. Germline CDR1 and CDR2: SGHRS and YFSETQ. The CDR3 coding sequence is TGCGCCAGCAGCGGCGGGGGTAGCACAGATACGCAGTATTTT. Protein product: CASSGGGSTDTQYF.

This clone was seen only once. CDR3 protein: CASSPEAGAFYEQYF. CDR3 bases: TGTGCCAGCAGCCCCGAGGCGGGGGCATTCTACGAGCAGTACTTC. The rearrangement links TRBV5-8 to TRBJ2-7; a weak D match, TRBD2 (7 bases). Between the trimmed V and J ends, which lost 4 bases and 3 bases, there was a span of 17 bases. Germline CDR1 and CDR2: SGHTS and YDEGEE. CDR3 length: 15 residues.

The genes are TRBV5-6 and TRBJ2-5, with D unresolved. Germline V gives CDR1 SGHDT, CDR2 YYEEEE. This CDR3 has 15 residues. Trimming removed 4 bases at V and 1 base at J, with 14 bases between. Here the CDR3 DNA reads TGTGCCAGCAGCCTCCCACCGGGCCTCCAAGAGACCCAGTACTTC. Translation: CASSLPPGLQETQYF.

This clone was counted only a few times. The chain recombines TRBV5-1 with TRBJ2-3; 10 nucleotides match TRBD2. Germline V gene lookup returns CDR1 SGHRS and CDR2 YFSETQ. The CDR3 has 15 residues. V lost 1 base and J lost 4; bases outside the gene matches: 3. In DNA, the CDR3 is TGCGCCAGCAGCTTGCCTAGCGGGGGCCCAGATACGCAGTATTTT. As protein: CASSLPSGGPDTQYF. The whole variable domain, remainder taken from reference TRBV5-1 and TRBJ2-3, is KAGVTQTPRYLIKTRGQQVTLSCSPISGHRSVSWYQQTPGQGLQFLFEYFSETQRNKGNFPGRFSGRQFSNSRSEMNVSTLELGDSALYLCASSLPSGGPDTQYFGPGTRLTVL.

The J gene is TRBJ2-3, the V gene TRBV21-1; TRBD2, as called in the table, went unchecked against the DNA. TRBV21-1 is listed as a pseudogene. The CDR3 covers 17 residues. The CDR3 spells CASSITGRHGSTDTQYF. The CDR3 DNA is TGTGCCAGCAGCATAACCGGGAGACACGGCTCCACAGATACGCAGTATTTT.

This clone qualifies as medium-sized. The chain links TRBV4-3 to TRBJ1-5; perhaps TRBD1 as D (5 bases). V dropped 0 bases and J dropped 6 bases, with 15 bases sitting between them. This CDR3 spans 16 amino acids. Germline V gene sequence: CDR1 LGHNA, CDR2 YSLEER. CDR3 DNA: TGCGCCAGCAGCCAAGATCTGGGGACCGGGAGTCAGCCCCAGCATTTT. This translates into CASSQDLGTGSQPQHF.

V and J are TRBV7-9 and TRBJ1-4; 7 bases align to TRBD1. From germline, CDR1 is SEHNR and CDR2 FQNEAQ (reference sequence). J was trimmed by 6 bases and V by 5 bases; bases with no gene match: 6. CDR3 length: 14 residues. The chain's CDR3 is CASSQTGLDEKLFF. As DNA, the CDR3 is TGTGCCAGCAGCCAGACAGGGCTGGATGAAAAACTGTTTTTT. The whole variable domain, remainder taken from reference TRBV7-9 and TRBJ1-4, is DTGVSQNPRHKITKRGQNVTFRCDPISEHNRLYWYRQTLGQGPEFLTYFQNEAQLEKSRLLSDRFSAERPKGSFSTLEIQRTEQGDSAMYLCASSQTGLDEKLFFGSGTQLSVL.

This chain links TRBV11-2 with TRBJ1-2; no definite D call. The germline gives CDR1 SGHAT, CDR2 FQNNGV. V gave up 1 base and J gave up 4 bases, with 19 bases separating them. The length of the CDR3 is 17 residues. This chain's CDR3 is CASSLALGPDRIYGYTF. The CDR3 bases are TGTGCCAGCAGCTTAGCCCTCGGGCCAGATCGAATCTATGGCTACACCTTC.

The CDR3 DNA sequence: TGCGCCAGCAGCCAGTCGGAGTGGGGATCGGGTTGGGGGCCCCAGCATTTT. Protein sequence: CASSQSEWGSGWGPQHF. The V call is TRBV4-1, the J call TRBJ1-5; D is unclear. Trimming took off 3 bases at V and 9 bases at J, with 24 bases between the two ends. CDR3 length: 17 amino acids. Germline V gene data show CDR1 as MGHRA and CDR2 as YSYEKL.

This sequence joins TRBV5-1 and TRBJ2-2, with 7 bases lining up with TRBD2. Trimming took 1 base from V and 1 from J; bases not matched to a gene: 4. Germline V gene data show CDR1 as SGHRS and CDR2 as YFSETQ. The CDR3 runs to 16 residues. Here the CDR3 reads CASSLMVAGNTGELFF. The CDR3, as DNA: TGCGCCAGCAGCTTGATGGTAGCGGGGAACACCGGGGAGCTGTTTTTT.

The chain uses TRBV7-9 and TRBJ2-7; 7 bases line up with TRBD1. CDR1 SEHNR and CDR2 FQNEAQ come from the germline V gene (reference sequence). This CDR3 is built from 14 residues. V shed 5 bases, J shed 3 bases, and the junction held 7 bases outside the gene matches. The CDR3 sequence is CASSTMTGLYEQYF. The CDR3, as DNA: TGTGCCAGCAGCACAATGACAGGGCTCTACGAGCAGTACTTC. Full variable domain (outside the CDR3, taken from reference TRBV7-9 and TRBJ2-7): DTGVSQNPRHKITKRGQNVTFRCDPISEHNRLYWYRQTLGQGPEFLTYFQNEAQLEKSRLLSDRFSAERPKGSFSTLEIQRTEQGDSAMYLCASSTMTGLYEQYFGPGTRLTVT.

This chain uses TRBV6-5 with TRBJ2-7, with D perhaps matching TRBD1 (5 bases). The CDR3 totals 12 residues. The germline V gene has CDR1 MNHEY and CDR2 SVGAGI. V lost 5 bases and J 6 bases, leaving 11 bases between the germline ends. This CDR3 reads CASSQTGTEQYF. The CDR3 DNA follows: TGTGCCAGCAGTCAAACAGGCACCGAGCAGTACTTC.

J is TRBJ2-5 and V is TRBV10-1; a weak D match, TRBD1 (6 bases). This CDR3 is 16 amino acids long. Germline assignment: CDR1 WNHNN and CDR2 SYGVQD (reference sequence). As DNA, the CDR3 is TGCGCTAAACTCCCATCCTACAGGGCGCAGGGAGAGACCCAGTACTTC. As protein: CAKLPSYRAQGETQYF.

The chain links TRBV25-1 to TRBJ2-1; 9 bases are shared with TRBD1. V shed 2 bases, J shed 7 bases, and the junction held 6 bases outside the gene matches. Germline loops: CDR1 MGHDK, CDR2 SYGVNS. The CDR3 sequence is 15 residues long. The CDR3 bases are TGTGCCAGCAGTGAACTGGGACAGGGCTCGAATGAGCAGTTCTTC. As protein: CASSELGQGSNEQFF.

CDR3 nucleotide sequence: TGCGCCAGCAGCTTGGAAAATGAACCGTTGAAAGCTTTCTTT. This gives the protein CASSLENEPLKAFF. This chain links TRBV5-1 with TRBJ1-1, with D unresolved. Germline loops: CDR1 SGHRS, CDR2 YFSETQ. The CDR3 extends over 14 amino acids. Trimming removed 0 bases from V and 9 bases from J, with 15 bases in between.

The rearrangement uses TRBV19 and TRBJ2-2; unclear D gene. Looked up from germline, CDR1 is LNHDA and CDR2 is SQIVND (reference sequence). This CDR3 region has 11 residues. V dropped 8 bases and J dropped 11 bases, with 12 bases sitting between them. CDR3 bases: TGTGCCAGTCTACCCGAGTACGAGCTGTTTTTT. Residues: CASLPEYELFF.

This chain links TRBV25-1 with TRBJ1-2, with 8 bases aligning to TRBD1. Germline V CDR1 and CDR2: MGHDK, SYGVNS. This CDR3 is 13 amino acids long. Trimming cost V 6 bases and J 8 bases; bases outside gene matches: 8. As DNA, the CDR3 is TGTGCCAGCAGCACGACAGGGGATTACGGCTACACCTTC. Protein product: CASSTTGDYGYTF.

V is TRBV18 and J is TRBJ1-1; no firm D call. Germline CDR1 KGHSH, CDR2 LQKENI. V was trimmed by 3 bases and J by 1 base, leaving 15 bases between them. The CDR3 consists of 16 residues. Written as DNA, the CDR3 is TGTGCCAGCTCACCGGGGATCCGATTATGGAACACTGAAGCTTTCTTT. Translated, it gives CASSPGIRLWNTEAFF.

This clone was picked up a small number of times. The CDR3 loop is CASSTTGTLKNIQYF. The CDR3 DNA is TGTGCCAGCAGCACCACCGGGACTCTTAAAAACATTCAGTACTTC. The chain combines TRBV5-6 with TRBJ2-4; the D gene is possibly TRBD2 (6 bases). CDR3 length: 15 residues. V lost 4 bases to trimming and J lost 4 bases, with 15 bases between them. The germline V gene encodes CDR1 SGHDT and CDR2 YYEEEE.

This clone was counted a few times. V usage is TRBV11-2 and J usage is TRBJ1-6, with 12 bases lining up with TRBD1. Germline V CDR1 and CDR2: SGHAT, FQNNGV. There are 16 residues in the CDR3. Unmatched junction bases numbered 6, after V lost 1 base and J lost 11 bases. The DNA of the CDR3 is TGTGCCAGCAGCTTAGGCCTGGGGACAGGGGGCGCACCCCTCCACTTT. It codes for CASSLGLGTGGAPLHF.

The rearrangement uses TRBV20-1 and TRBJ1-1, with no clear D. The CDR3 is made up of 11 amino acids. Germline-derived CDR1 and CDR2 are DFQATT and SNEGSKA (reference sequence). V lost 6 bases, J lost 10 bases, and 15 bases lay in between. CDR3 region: CSAPRAGAAFF. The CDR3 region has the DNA TGCAGTGCGCCCCGGGCAGGCGCAGCTTTCTTT.